This T cell receptor beta chain is from a study of T-cell reconstitution after alpha-beta-depleted transplantation in children. During its preparation, the TCRbeta library received unique molecular identifiers. From the PCR reads, TCRdb called clonotypes with MiXCR, one entry per CDR3 protein. The data show 250,000 to 350,000 distinct CDR3 sequences, approximately 9.6% seen once. From germline, CDR1 is MNHNS and CDR2 SASEGT. The V and J ends lost 4 bases and 2 bases, in that order; junction bases with no gene match: 6. This CDR3 contains 15 residues. The sample in question was PBMCs from the stem cell graft donor, obtained from the stem cell graft. The chain joins TRBV6-1 to TRBJ2-3; TRBD2 agrees at 7 bases. The clonotype originates from a human donor who donated a stem cell graft to a child with SCID. In DNA form, the CDR3 reads TGTGCCAGCAGTGCTGGGGGGGGGAACACAGATACGCAGTATTTT. Amino acids: CASSAGGGNTDTQYF.